This TCR beta chain was sequenced during a study of Ad26.COV2.S vaccination and SARS-CoV-2 variants. At the level of the study: Dosing was one shot or two shots 56 days apart.

Clones were sequenced by immunoSEQ multiplex PCR, and TCRdb holds only the in-frame ones, with some missing. The sample yields fewer than 600,000 clones, 80% to 90% seen once. Noted treatment: 19 received Ad26.COV2.S at low or high dose, single or two shots; several received placebo; per-sample allocation not given. At day 63 after the first vaccine or placebo injection, samples were drawn. Cohort 1b enrolled adults aged 18-55 years in Boston. Spike of the Wuhan-strain SARS-CoV-2 was expressed by an Ad26 vector, which formed the vaccine. A remark on this clone: The antigen is unknown.

Notes on the study in general: Total responses of T cells may have been underestimated by the analyses of TCR breadth and depth.

The J segment lost 5 bases and the V segment lost 5 bases, leaving 9 bases of the junction unmatched. There are 15 residues in the CDR3. Per the germline V gene, CDR1 is MNHEY and CDR2 is SVGAGI. V is TRBV6-5 and J is TRBJ2-1, with 7 positions matching TRBD2. The specimen was peripheral blood, collected in a trial of Ad26.COV2.S vaccine versus placebo. This sequence originates from a person between 18 and 59 years old who received the Ad26.COV2.S COVID-19 vaccine or a placebo. CDR3 DNA: TGTGCCAGCAGTCCCCCGGGGGGATCGGACAATGAGCAGTTCTTC. It encodes CASSPPGGSDNEQFF.